The table lists the clone carrying this T cell receptor beta chain with a few counts. Its antigen is as yet unknown. The CDR3 totals 15 residues. V lost 4 bases, J lost 0 bases, and 13 bases lay in between. Germline-derived CDR1 and CDR2 are MGHRA and YSYEKL. This entry belongs to a study of T cells in Graves' hyperthyroidism and ophthalmopathy. Findings of the study overall: Model output signaled ophthalmopathy a median 6.5 months ahead of onset.

The investigators amplified TCR beta CDR3 regions from RNA transcripts. First-round RT-PCR targeting the TCR CDR3 was performed with the HTBI primer set. TCRdb reanalysed the multiplex PCR reads using MiXCR and keeps one entry per CDR3 protein. The data show a few hundred thousand distinct CDR3 sequences, with 13% to 15% seen just once and about 30% held by the top ten. This sequence joins TRBV4-1 and TRBJ2-7; D gene unclear. Sequenced material: blood. The origin of this receptor is a woman in her 50s with Graves' hyperthyroidism that later progressed to Graves' ophthalmopathy. The CDR3 loop reads CASSRDSRSSYEQYF. Written as DNA, the CDR3 is TGCGCCAGCAGCCGCGACTCCCGGAGCTCCTACGAGCAGTACTTC.